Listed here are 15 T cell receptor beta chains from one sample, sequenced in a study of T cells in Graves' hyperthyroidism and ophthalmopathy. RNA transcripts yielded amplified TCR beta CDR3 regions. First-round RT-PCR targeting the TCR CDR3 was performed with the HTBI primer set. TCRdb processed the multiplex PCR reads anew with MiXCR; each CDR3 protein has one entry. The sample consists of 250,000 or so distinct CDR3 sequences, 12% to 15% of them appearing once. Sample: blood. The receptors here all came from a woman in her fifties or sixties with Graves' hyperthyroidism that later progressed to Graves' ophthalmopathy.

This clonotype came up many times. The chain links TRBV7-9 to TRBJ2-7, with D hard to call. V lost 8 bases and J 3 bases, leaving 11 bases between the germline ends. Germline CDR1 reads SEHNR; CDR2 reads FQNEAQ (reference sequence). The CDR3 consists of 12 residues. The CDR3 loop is CASGPWDYEQYF. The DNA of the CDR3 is TGTGCCAGCGGCCCGTGGGACTACGAGCAGTACTTC.

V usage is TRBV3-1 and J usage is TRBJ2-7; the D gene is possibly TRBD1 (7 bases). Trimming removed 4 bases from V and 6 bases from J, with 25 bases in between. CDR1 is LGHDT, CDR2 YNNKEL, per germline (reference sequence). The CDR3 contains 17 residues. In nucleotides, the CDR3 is TGTGCCAGCAGCCCCGCAGCCCCTGGGACAGCGGGCCGCGAGCAGTACTTC. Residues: CASSPAAPGTAGREQYF.

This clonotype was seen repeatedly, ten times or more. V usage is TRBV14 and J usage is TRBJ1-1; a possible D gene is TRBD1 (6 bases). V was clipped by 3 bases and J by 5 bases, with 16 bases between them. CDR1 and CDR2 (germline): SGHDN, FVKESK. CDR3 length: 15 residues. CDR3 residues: CASSHLLGGRTEAFF. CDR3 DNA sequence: TGTGCCAGCAGCCACCTCCTCGGGGGGCGAACTGAAGCTTTCTTT.

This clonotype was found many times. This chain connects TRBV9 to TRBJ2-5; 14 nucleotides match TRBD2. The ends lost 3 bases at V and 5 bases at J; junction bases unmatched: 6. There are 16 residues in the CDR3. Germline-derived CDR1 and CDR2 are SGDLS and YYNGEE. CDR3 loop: CASSATSGRAVETQYF. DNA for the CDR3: TGTGCCAGCAGCGCGACTAGCGGGAGGGCCGTCGAGACCCAGTACTTC.

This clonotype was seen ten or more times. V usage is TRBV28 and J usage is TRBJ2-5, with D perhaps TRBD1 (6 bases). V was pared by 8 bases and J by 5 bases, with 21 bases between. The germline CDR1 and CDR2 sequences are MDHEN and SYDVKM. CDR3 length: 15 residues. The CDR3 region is CASRARDTWGETQYF. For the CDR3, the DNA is TGTGCCAGCCGCGCCCGGGACACCTGGGGGGAGACCCAGTACTTC. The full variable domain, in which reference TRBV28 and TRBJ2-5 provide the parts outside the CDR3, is DVKVTQSSRYLVKRTGEKVFLECVQDMDHENMFWYRQDPGLGLRLIYFSYDVKMKEKGDIPEGYSVSREKKERFSLILESASTNQTSMYLCASRARDTWGETQYFGPGTRLLVL.

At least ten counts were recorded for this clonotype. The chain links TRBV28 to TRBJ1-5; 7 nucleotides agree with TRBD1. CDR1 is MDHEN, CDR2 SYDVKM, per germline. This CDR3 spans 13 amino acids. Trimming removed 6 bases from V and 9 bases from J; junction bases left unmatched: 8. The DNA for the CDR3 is TGTGCCAGCAGGGGTCAGGGGGGTCGGCCCCAGCATTTT. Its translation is CASRGQGGRPQHF.

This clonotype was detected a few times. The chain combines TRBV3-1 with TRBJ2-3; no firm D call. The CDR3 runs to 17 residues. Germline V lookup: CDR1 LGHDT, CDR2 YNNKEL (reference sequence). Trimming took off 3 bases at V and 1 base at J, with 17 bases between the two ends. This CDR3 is CASSHFSDPFGTDTQYF. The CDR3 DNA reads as TGTGCCAGCAGCCACTTCTCGGACCCTTTCGGCACAGATACGCAGTATTTT.

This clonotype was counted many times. In DNA, the CDR3 is TGTGCCAGCAGCCGGGATTATTCCTACGAGCAGTACTTC. Translating it yields CASSRDYSYEQYF. This chain links TRBV7-9 with TRBJ2-7, with D perhaps matching TRBD2 (5 bases). Per the germline V gene, CDR1 is SEHNR and CDR2 is FQNEAQ (reference sequence). The CDR3 runs 13 residues. V shed 5 bases and J shed 1 base, with 9 bases lying between them.

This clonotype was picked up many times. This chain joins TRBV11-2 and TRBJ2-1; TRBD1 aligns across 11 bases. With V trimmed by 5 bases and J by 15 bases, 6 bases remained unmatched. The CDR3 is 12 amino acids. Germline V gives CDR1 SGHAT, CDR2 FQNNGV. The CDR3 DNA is TGTGCCAGCAGCGCAAGGACAGGGGGCATGTTCTTC. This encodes CASSARTGGMFF.

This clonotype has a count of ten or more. CDR3 DNA: TGTGCCAGCAGTTTTTCCGACAGGTCCAAAGTGTCCCAGTACTTC. The encoded protein is CASSFSDRSKVSQYF. The chain couples TRBV12-3 or TRBV12-4 to TRBJ2-5; TRBD1 might be the D (6 bases). The V end was cut by 3 bases, the J end by 9 bases, with 20 bases between. There are 15 residues in the CDR3.

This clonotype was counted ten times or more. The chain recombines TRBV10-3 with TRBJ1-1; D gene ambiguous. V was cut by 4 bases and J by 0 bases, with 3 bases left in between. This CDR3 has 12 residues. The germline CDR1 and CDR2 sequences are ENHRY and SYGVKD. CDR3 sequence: CAISALNTEAFF. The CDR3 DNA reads TGTGCCATCAGTGCCTTGAACACTGAAGCTTTCTTT.

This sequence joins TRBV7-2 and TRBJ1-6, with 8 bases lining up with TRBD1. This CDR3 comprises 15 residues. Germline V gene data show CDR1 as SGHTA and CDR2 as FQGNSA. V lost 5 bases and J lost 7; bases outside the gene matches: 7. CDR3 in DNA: TGTGCCAGCAGCCCAGACAGGGGTTTCAATTCACCCCTCCACTTT. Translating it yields CASSPDRGFNSPLHF.

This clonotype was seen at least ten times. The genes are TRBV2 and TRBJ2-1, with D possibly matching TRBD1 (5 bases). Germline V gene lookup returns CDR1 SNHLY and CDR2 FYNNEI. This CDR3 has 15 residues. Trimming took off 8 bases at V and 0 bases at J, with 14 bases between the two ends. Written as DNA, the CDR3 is TGTGCCAGCGTTGACAGTTCCAGCTCCTACAATGAGCAGTTCTTC. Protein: CASVDSSSSYNEQFF.

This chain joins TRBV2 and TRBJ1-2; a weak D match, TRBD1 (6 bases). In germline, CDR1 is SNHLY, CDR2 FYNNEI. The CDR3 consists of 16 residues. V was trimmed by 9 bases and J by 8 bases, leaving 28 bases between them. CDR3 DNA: TGTGCCAGGAGACGAGACGGGTCCTCCCTCGGGGGCGGCTACACCTTC. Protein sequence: CARRRDGSSLGGGYTF. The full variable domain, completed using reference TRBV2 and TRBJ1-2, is EPEVTQTPSHQVTQMGQEVILRCVPISNHLYFYWYRQILGQKVEFLVSFYNNEISEKSEIFDDQFSVERPDGSNFTLKIRSTKLEDSAMYFCARRRDGSSLGGGYTFGSGTRLTVV.

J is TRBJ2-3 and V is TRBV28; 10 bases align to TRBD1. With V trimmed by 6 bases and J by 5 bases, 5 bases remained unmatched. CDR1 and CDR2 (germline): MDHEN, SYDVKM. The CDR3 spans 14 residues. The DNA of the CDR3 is TGTGCCAGCAGGAACGGACAGGGGGGAGATACGCAGTATTTT. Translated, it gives CASRNGQGGDTQYF.